The clone carrying this T cell receptor beta chain showed up just a few times. Its cognate antigen is unknown. This specimen belongs to a study of T-cell memory formation after mild COVID-19. TCRdb passed the 5' RACE reads through MiXCR, listing each CDR3 protein once. The table records over 120,000 distinct CDR3 sequences, less than 25% of them present only once. Findings and caveats of the study: Contracting clones localized mainly to CM and EM when CD4+ and mainly to EMRA when CD8+. Some clones that responded were present in memory (sampled pre-infection), which suggests cross-reactive memory joined.

The CDR3 is 11 residues long. The V end lost 3 bases, the J end lost 7 bases, and 7 bases lay between the germline ends. Germline V gene sequence: CDR1 SEHNR, CDR2 FQNEAQ (reference sequence). The chain has TRBV7-9 and TRBJ2-7; D is uncertain. Material for sequencing was PBMCs or a T cell subset sorted from them (not recorded which). The clonotype originates from an adult woman who had mild COVID-19 (a few samples of this study predate the infection). Cell type and time point are not known. The CDR3 reads CASSLNGEQYF. CDR3 nucleotide sequence: TGTGCCAGCAGCTTGAACGGGGAGCAGTACTTC.